The 23 T cell receptor beta chains reported below all come from one sample, sequenced in a study of blood T cell repertoires in COVID-19. TCRdb keeps only in-frame clones here, not all; method: immunoSEQ multiplex PCR. The table has about 70,000 clones, roughly 86% seen once; the top ten hold about 4.2%. The sequenced material came from peripheral blood. The source of these receptors is a man aged 65 to 79 with active COVID-19.

The V and J genes are TRBV12-3 or TRBV12-4 and TRBJ2-7; TRBD1 matches 11 bases. This CDR3 has 13 amino acids. Germline trimming cut 8 bases from V and 6 bases from J; bases unmatched to any gene: 6. CDR3 residues: CASARDRGTEQYF. CDR3 bases: TGTGCCAGCGCCCGGGACAGGGGGACCGAGCAGTACTTC.

This clone occurred a few times. This chain joins TRBV19 and TRBJ1-5, with D tentatively TRBD1 (6 bases). CDR3 length equals 19 residues. Trimming shortened V by 4 bases and J by 0 bases, and 22 bases separated the two germline ends. Germline loops: CDR1 LNHDA, CDR2 SQIVND (reference sequence). The CDR3: CASSRVTPQGPYSNQPQHF. The CDR3 nucleotides read TGTGCCAGTAGTAGAGTCACCCCCCAGGGGCCGTATAGCAATCAGCCCCAGCATTTT.

This rearrangement joins TRBV6-5 to TRBJ1-2, with 10 bases identical to TRBD1. Germline V gives CDR1 MNHEY, CDR2 SVGAGI. Losses at the gene ends were 2 bases for V and 8 bases for J; bases not matched to a gene: 2. CDR3 length equals 13 residues. The DNA of the CDR3 is TGTGCCAGCAGTTACGGACAGGGGGTCGGCTACACCTTC. It yields the protein CASSYGQGVGYTF.

The V call is TRBV19, the J call TRBJ2-3; the D gene is possibly TRBD2 (5 bases). The CDR3 totals 15 residues. Germline V CDR1 and CDR2: LNHDA, SQIVND (reference sequence). With 1 base removed from V and 2 bases from J, the gap between germline ends came to 10 bases. CDR3: CASSIGADYTDTQYF. CDR3 DNA sequence: TGTGCCAGTAGTATAGGAGCTGACTACACAGATACGCAGTATTTT.

The J gene is TRBJ1-2, the V gene TRBV7-2; D is undetermined. The CDR3 totals 10 residues. V lost 5 bases, J lost 10 bases, and 8 bases lay in between. Germline V gene lookup returns CDR1 SGHTA and CDR2 FQGNSA. The chain's CDR3 is CASSAEAYTF. In DNA form, the CDR3 reads TGTGCCAGCAGCGCCGAGGCCTACACCTTC. Based on the CDR3 plus reference TRBV7-2 and TRBJ1-2, the full variable domain is GAGVSQSPSNKVTEKGKDVELRCDPISGHTALYWYRQSLGQGLEFLIYFQGNSAPDKSGLPSDRFSAERTGGSVSTLTIQRTQQEDSAVYLCASSAEAYTFGSGTRLTVV.

The V and J genes are TRBV6-4 and TRBJ2-1; weak D call: TRBD1 (6 bases). The germline V and J ends were trimmed by 7 bases and 7 bases, with 20 bases remaining between them. Germline CDR1 is MRHNA and CDR2 is SNTAGT. The CDR3 runs 15 residues. CDR3 DNA: TGTGCCAGCACGACGGGGTCAGGGGCTTTGAATGAGCAGTTCTTC. Protein: CASTTGSGALNEQFF.

J is TRBJ2-7 and V is TRBV6-1; no clear D gene. The CDR3 covers 12 residues. V was pared by 6 bases and J by 4 bases, with 10 bases between. CDR1 and CDR2 (germline): MNHNS, SASEGT. The CDR3 DNA follows: TGTGCCAGCAGCGGCGGAGAGTACGAGCAGTACTTC. Amino acid sequence: CASSGGEYEQYF.

This clone was recorded a few times. The rearrangement joins TRBV7-8 to TRBJ1-5; no firm D call. Trimming shortened V by 2 bases and J by 2 bases, and 16 bases separated the two germline ends. Germline V CDR1 and CDR2: SGHVS, FQNEAQ. The CDR3 runs to 17 residues. The CDR3 loop is CASSLPLRVGRNQPQHF. The CDR3 region has the DNA TGTGCCAGCAGCTTACCGTTGAGGGTCGGGCGCAATCAGCCCCAGCATTTT.

The chain joins TRBV7-3 to TRBJ2-3; TRBD1 aligns across 7 bases. With V trimmed by 10 bases and J by 2 bases, 9 bases remained unmatched. CDR1 is SGHTA and CDR2 is FQGTGA in the germline V gene. The CDR3 has 14 residues. The CDR3 DNA reads TGTGCCACCAGTCACAGGGGCCCCACAGATACGCAGTATTTT. Amino acids: CATSHRGPTDTQYF. Drawing the rest from reference TRBV7-3 and TRBJ2-3, the complete variable domain is GAGVSQTPSNKVTEKGKYVELRCDPISGHTALYWYRQSLGQGPEFLIYFQGTGAADDSGLPNDRFFAVRPEGSVSTLKIQRTERGDSAVYLCATSHRGPTDTQYFGPGTRLTVL.

The V call is TRBV3-1 (or the pseudogene TRBV3-2), the J call TRBJ2-1; 12 nucleotides line up with TRBD2. This CDR3 is 15 amino acids long. The germline V gene encodes CDR1 LGHDT and CDR2 YNNKEL (reference sequence). The junction had 3 bases not matched to a gene; V was cut back by 1 base and J by 8 bases. DNA of the CDR3: TGTGCCAGCAGCCAAGGGACTAGCGGGACCGATGAGCAGTTCTTC. Protein product: CASSQGTSGTDEQFF.

The table lists this clone with a few counts. The chain recombines TRBV29-1 with TRBJ2-7, with D maybe TRBD2 (6 bases). This CDR3 is 14 amino acids long. V dropped 3 bases and J dropped 3 bases, with 15 bases sitting between them. In germline, CDR1 is SQVTM, CDR2 ANQGSEA. The CDR3 loop reads CSVDRGLGDYEQYF. The CDR3 DNA is TGCAGCGTTGATAGGGGACTTGGGGACTACGAGCAGTACTTC.

This sequence joins TRBV28 and TRBJ2-3; 7 bases line up with TRBD1. Looked up from germline, CDR1 is MDHEN and CDR2 is SYDVKM. The V segment lost 6 bases and the J segment 6 bases; nucleotides outside the gene matches: 6. The CDR3 extends over 13 amino acids. DNA for the CDR3: TGTGCCAGCAGCGACAGGGCGGTTGATACGCAGTATTTT. Protein sequence: CASSDRAVDTQYF.

The V call is TRBV5-1, the J call TRBJ2-1; 10 bases fit TRBD2. The germline gives CDR1 SGHRS, CDR2 YFSETQ. The CDR3 length is 14 residues. Trimming cost V 6 bases and J 9 bases; bases outside gene matches: 9. The CDR3 spells CASIGASGSGEQFF. As DNA, the CDR3 is TGCGCCAGCATCGGGGCTAGCGGGAGCGGTGAGCAGTTCTTC.

This sequence joins TRBV25-1 and TRBJ1-1, with D possibly matching TRBD1 (6 bases). Germline assignment: CDR1 MGHDK and CDR2 SYGVNS. V lost 6 bases and J lost 4, with 15 bases in between. This CDR3 spans 14 amino acids. CDR3 in amino acids: CASSQTGFGTEAFF. CDR3 sequence (DNA): TGTGCCAGCAGCCAGACAGGTTTTGGCACTGAAGCTTTCTTT.

This clone was counted once. The V and J genes are TRBV5-1 and TRBJ1-3, with unresolved D. Germline CDR1 and CDR2: SGHRS and YFSETQ. V was clipped by 2 bases and J by 0 bases, with 12 bases between them. The CDR3 is made up of 16 amino acids. The CDR3 nucleotides are TGCGCCAGCAGCTTAGGCAGGCAAAACTCTGGAAACACCATATATTTT. Translation gives CASSLGRQNSGNTIYF.

The chain couples TRBV13 to TRBJ2-7; tentatively, D is TRBD2 (7 bases). Deletions cut 5 bases from V and 2 bases from J, with 13 bases between. Germline V gene data show CDR1 as PRHDT and CDR2 as FYEKMQ (reference sequence). CDR3 length: 14 residues. CDR3: CASSPVGGAYEQYF. The CDR3 region has the DNA TGTGCCAGCAGCCCGGTAGGGGGGGCCTACGAGCAGTACTTC.

This clone was seen a few times. This chain connects TRBV10-3 to TRBJ1-5; D may be TRBD1 (5 bases). Germline V gene data show CDR1 as ENHRY and CDR2 as SYGVKD. V gave up 6 bases and J gave up 2 bases, with 14 bases separating them. The CDR3 extends over 15 amino acids. The CDR3 region has the DNA TGTGCCATCAGCTCCCAGGGTGAGGGCAATCAGCCCCAGCATTTT. As protein: CAISSQGEGNQPQHF.

The V and J genes are TRBV29-1 and TRBJ2-7; 7 nucleotides agree with TRBD1. This CDR3 is 13 amino acids long. Trimming at V came to 6 bases and at J to 2 bases, leaving 7 bases not matched to a gene. In germline, CDR1 is SQVTM, CDR2 ANQGSEA. The CDR3 loop is CSVTGTVTYEQYF. The CDR3 region has the DNA TGCAGCGTAACCGGGACAGTAACCTACGAGCAGTACTTC.

The chain combines TRBV28 with TRBJ2-4; 7 bases map to TRBD2. This CDR3 is built from 15 residues. Germline assignment: CDR1 MDHEN and CDR2 SYDVKM. V shed 8 bases and J 0 bases; nucleotides not matched to a gene: 7. CDR3 in amino acids: CASYPGGVAKNIQYF. CDR3 bases: TGTGCCAGCTACCCGGGGGGAGTAGCCAAAAACATTCAGTACTTC.

The rearrangement links TRBV11-2 to TRBJ2-2, with D tentatively TRBD2 (6 bases). The V end was cut by 7 bases, the J end by 7 bases, with 10 bases between. The CDR3 has 12 residues. Germline V gene sequence: CDR1 SGHAT, CDR2 FQNNGV. CDR3: CASTRSGGELFF. The CDR3 DNA sequence: TGTGCCAGCACCCGTAGCGGCGGGGAGCTGTTTTTT.

The chain recombines TRBV7-8 with TRBJ1-4; TRBD1 matches at 11 bases. The ends lost 5 bases at V and 8 bases at J; junction bases unmatched: 7. The length of the CDR3 is 15 residues. Germline V gives CDR1 SGHVS, CDR2 FQNEAQ. Here the CDR3 DNA reads TGTGCCAGCAGCCCACCGGGACAGGGGGGGGAAAAACTGTTTTTT. This encodes CASSPPGQGGEKLFF.

The gene calls are TRBV5-6 and TRBJ2-1, with 11 nucleotides matching TRBD2. J was trimmed by 7 bases and V by 4 bases; bases with no gene match: 10. CDR3 size: 16 residues. Germline V gene data show CDR1 as SGHDT and CDR2 as YYEEEE. Here the CDR3 DNA reads TGTGCCAGCAGCCCCACACCGGGACTAGCGGTGAATGAGCAGTTCTTC. It is translated as CASSPTPGLAVNEQFF. Looking up the rest from reference TRBV5-6 and TRBJ2-1 gives the full variable domain: DAGVTQSPTHLIKTRGQQVTLRCSPKSGHDTVSWYQQALGQGPQFIFQYYEEEERQRGNFPDRFSGHQFPNYSSELNVNALLLGDSALYLCASSPTPGLAVNEQFFGPGTRLTVL.

The V call is TRBV7-2, the J call TRBJ2-7, with 9 bases matching TRBD1. The V gene's germline CDR1 is SGHTA and CDR2 FQGNSA. V lost 3 bases to trimming and J lost 2 bases; unmatched junction nucleotides: 5. The CDR3 has 15 amino acids. The CDR3 DNA follows: TGTGCCAGCAGCTTCTCACAGGGGGCGACCTACGAGCAGTACTTC. Amino acid sequence: CASSFSQGATYEQYF.